This is a list of T cell receptor beta chains from one sample in a study of radiotherapy plus CTLA-4 blockade in lung cancer. Generated by immunoSEQ multiplex PCR, the TCRdb table keeps only in-frame clones and is missing some. Of around 70,000 clones listed, around four fifths were seen once; the top ten hold 3.5% to 5%. The sequencing used peripheral blood, collected from a patient treated with radiotherapy plus ipilimumab. The receptors originated from a human donor with non-small cell lung cancer who had a partial response to radiotherapy plus ipilimumab. The CDR3 runs from the conserved cysteine through the conserved F or W. The order of the fields is V gene, D gene, J gene, clone size, CDR3 DNA, CDR3 protein. D genes are given only for firm matches. The size field is filled for only some rows; it gives once, few, many or a size class.

v_gene: TRBV28
d_gene: TRBD1
j_gene: TRBJ1-2
abundance: NA
CDR3nt: TGTGCCAGCAGTTCCCCAGGGGGAGGTAACTATGGCTACACCTTC
CDR3aa: CASSSPGGGNYGYTF

v_gene: TRBV5-4
d_gene: TRBD2
j_gene: TRBJ2-7
abundance: NA
CDR3nt: TGTGCCAGCAGCTTGGCCGGGGAGGGCGGATACTACGAGCAGTACTTC
CDR3aa: CASSLAGEGGYYEQYF

v_gene: TRBV5-6
d_gene: NA
j_gene: TRBJ2-2
abundance: NA
CDR3nt: TGTGCCAGCAGCACCGGGACTGGGGAGACCGGGGAGCTGTTTTTT
CDR3aa: CASSTGTGETGELFF

v_gene: TRBV5-1
d_gene: TRBD2
j_gene: TRBJ2-7
abundance: NA
CDR3nt: TGCGCCAGCAGCTTGGGCGGGAGCTCCTACGAGCAGTACTTC
CDR3aa: CASSLGGSSYEQYF

v_gene: TRBV5-4
d_gene: TRBD2
j_gene: TRBJ2-2
abundance: NA
CDR3nt: TGTGCCAGTAGCTTTTCCCCAACGGGAGGGACCGGGGAGCTGTTTTTT
CDR3aa: CASSFSPTGGTGELFF

v_gene: TRBV21-1
d_gene: NA
j_gene: TRBJ1-1
abundance: NA
CDR3nt: TGTGCCAGCCGGCGATCGCAAGACAGGGGCCCCTCCGAAGCTTTCTTT
CDR3aa: CASRRSQDRGPSEAFF

v_gene: TRBV5-6
d_gene: TRBD2
j_gene: TRBJ2-1
abundance: NA
CDR3nt: TGTGCCAGCGGGGGGGGCTCCTACAATGAGCAGTTCTTC
CDR3aa: CASGGGSYNEQFF

v_gene: TRBV5-1
d_gene: NA
j_gene: TRBJ2-5
abundance: NA
CDR3nt: TGCGCCAGCAGCTTGGATAGGGGGGGAGAGACCCAGTACTTC
CDR3aa: CASSLDRGGETQYF

v_gene: TRBV18
d_gene: TRBD1
j_gene: TRBJ1-1
abundance: NA
CDR3nt: TGTGCCAGCTCACCCGGGACAGTAAACACTGAAGCTTTCTTT
CDR3aa: CASSPGTVNTEAFF

v_gene: TRBV5-4
d_gene: TRBD1
j_gene: TRBJ2-1
abundance: once
CDR3nt: TGTGCCAGCAGCTTGGTGGGACAGGGCTCCTACAATGAGCAGTTCTTC
CDR3aa: CASSLVGQGSYNEQFF

v_gene: TRBV4-2
d_gene: NA
j_gene: TRBJ2-2
abundance: NA
CDR3nt: TGTGCCAGCAGCCAACCGGTGGGGCGGAACACCGGGGAGCTGTTTTTT
CDR3aa: CASSQPVGRNTGELFF

v_gene: TRBV2
d_gene: NA
j_gene: TRBJ1-5
abundance: once
CDR3nt: TGTGCCAGCAGTGTAGGGGGTGACAATCAGCCCCAGCATTTT
CDR3aa: CASSVGGDNQPQHF

v_gene: TRBV4-1
d_gene: TRBD2
j_gene: TRBJ2-7
abundance: NA
CDR3nt: TGCGCCAGCAGCCAAGTTGCCGGACTAGCGGGTACCTACGAGCAGTACTTC
CDR3aa: CASSQVAGLAGTYEQYF

v_gene: TRBV27
d_gene: TRBD1
j_gene: TRBJ2-7
abundance: NA
CDR3nt: TGTGCCAGCAGTTCGCTTGGGACAGCGCACGAGCAGTACTTC
CDR3aa: CASSSLGTAHEQYF

v_gene: TRBV29-1
d_gene: TRBD2
j_gene: TRBJ2-1
abundance: NA
CDR3nt: TGCAGCGTCCCCGACCCCGGGACTAGCGGGAACAATGAGCAGTTCTTC
CDR3aa: CSVPDPGTSGNNEQFF

v_gene: TRBV28
d_gene: NA
j_gene: TRBJ1-5
abundance: NA
CDR3nt: TGTGCCAGCAGTTTACTCTATAGCAATCAGCCCCAGCATTTT
CDR3aa: CASSLLYSNQPQHF

v_gene: TRBV2
d_gene: NA
j_gene: TRBJ2-1
abundance: NA
CDR3nt: TGTGCCAGCAGTGAGACTAGAGGGAGCAATGAGCAGTTCTTC
CDR3aa: CASSETRGSNEQFF

v_gene: TRBV5-1
d_gene: NA
j_gene: TRBJ2-2
abundance: NA
CDR3nt: TGCGCCAGCAGCTTGACCAGCCCACCGGGGAGCGGGGAGCTGTTTTTT
CDR3aa: CASSLTSPPGSGELFF

v_gene: TRBV9
d_gene: NA
j_gene: TRBJ2-5
abundance: NA
CDR3nt: TGTGCCAGCAGCGTAGAAGGGGGGACCCAGTACTTC
CDR3aa: CASSVEGGTQYF

v_gene: TRBV28
d_gene: NA
j_gene: TRBJ1-4
abundance: NA
CDR3nt: TGTGCCAGCAGTTTAAGCAAGGTGGCCGGGAATAATGAAAAACTGTTTTTT
CDR3aa: CASSLSKVAGNNEKLFF

v_gene: TRBV7-9
d_gene: NA
j_gene: TRBJ1-1
abundance: NA
CDR3nt: TGTGCCAGCAGCTTAGGTGGGAGGAACACTGAAGCTTTCTTT
CDR3aa: CASSLGGRNTEAFF

v_gene: TRBV5-1
d_gene: NA
j_gene: TRBJ2-7
abundance: NA
CDR3nt: TGCGCCAGCAGCTTTGGCAGGTCCTACGAGCAGTACTTC
CDR3aa: CASSFGRSYEQYF

v_gene: TRBV5-1
d_gene: TRBD2
j_gene: TRBJ2-6
abundance: few
CDR3nt: TGCGCCAGCAGCACGGGAGGTTCTGGGGCCAACGTCCTGACTTTC
CDR3aa: CASSTGGSGANVLTF

v_gene: TRBV5-1
d_gene: NA
j_gene: TRBJ1-1
abundance: NA
CDR3nt: TGCGCCAGCAGCTACTCGGCGGGGACTGAAGCTTTCTTT
CDR3aa: CASSYSAGTEAFF

v_gene: TRBV5-5
d_gene: NA
j_gene: TRBJ2-3
abundance: NA
CDR3nt: TGTGCCAGCAGCTTAGGAGTAGGGGGAAGCACAGATACGCAGTATTTT
CDR3aa: CASSLGVGGSTDTQYF

v_gene: TRBV27
d_gene: NA
j_gene: TRBJ2-1
abundance: once
CDR3nt: TGTGCCAGCAGCTTCGATATTACAGGGAAGGATGAGCAGTTCTTC
CDR3aa: CASSFDITGKDEQFF

v_gene: TRBV7-7
d_gene: NA
j_gene: TRBJ2-5
abundance: NA
CDR3nt: TGTGCCAGCAGCTTTAGCGGACCCGAAGAGACCCAGTACTTC
CDR3aa: CASSFSGPEETQYF

v_gene: TRBV18
d_gene: TRBD1
j_gene: TRBJ1-4
abundance: NA
CDR3nt: TGTGCCAGCTCACCTCCGGGACAGGGCGTTGAAAAACTGTTTTTT
CDR3aa: CASSPPGQGVEKLFF

v_gene: TRBV28
d_gene: NA
j_gene: TRBJ2-7
abundance: once
CDR3nt: TGTGCCAGCAGTTTATCCCAGGGAGGCTCCTACGAGCAGTACTTC
CDR3aa: CASSLSQGGSYEQYF

v_gene: TRBV12-1
d_gene: NA
j_gene: TRBJ1-2
abundance: NA
CDR3nt: TGTGCCAAACCTCCGGATCGGGGGGCGCGGGATGGCTACACCTTC
CDR3aa: CAKPPDRGARDGYTF

v_gene: TRBV5-1
d_gene: TRBD2
j_gene: TRBJ2-3
abundance: NA
CDR3nt: TGCGCCAGCAGCTTGGAGGGACTAGCGGGGGCCTCTAGCACAGATACGCAGTATTTT
CDR3aa: CASSLEGLAGASSTDTQYF

v_gene: TRBV19
d_gene: NA
j_gene: TRBJ2-1
abundance: NA
CDR3nt: TGTGCCAGTACTTTTAACGGGGGAATGAATGAGCAGTTCTTC
CDR3aa: CASTFNGGMNEQFF

v_gene: TRBV4-1
d_gene: TRBD2
j_gene: TRBJ2-2
abundance: NA
CDR3nt: TGCGCCAGCAGCCTCCCGAGAGCGGGAGTATCAATTCGGGACACCGGGGAGCTGTTTTTT
CDR3aa: CASSLPRAGVSIRDTGELFF

v_gene: TRBV29-1
d_gene: TRBD1
j_gene: TRBJ1-2
abundance: NA
CDR3nt: TGCAGCGTCGGACAGGGGGGGGACTATGGCTACACCTTC
CDR3aa: CSVGQGGDYGYTF

v_gene: TRBV5-6
d_gene: NA
j_gene: TRBJ2-5
abundance: NA
CDR3nt: TGTGCCAGCAGCTTTAAGGGAGCCCAGTACTTC
CDR3aa: CASSFKGAQYF

v_gene: TRBV5-4
d_gene: NA
j_gene: TRBJ1-1
abundance: NA
CDR3nt: TGTGCCAGCAGCCCGTACAAAAGGGGGGGGTCGACTGAAGCTTTCTTT
CDR3aa: CASSPYKRGGSTEAFF

v_gene: TRBV4-1
d_gene: TRBD1
j_gene: TRBJ2-5
abundance: NA
CDR3nt: TGCGCCAGCAGCTCAGACAGGGTCTCCCAAGAGACCCAGTACTTC
CDR3aa: CASSSDRVSQETQYF

v_gene: TRBV5-1
d_gene: TRBD1
j_gene: TRBJ2-7
abundance: NA
CDR3nt: TGCGCCAGCAGCCAGACAGGGGCCTTCTACGAGCAGTACTTC
CDR3aa: CASSQTGAFYEQYF

v_gene: TRBV5-1
d_gene: NA
j_gene: TRBJ2-1
abundance: NA
CDR3nt: TGCGCCAGCAGCTCTACGCCCGGCCTAGCACACAATGAGCAGTTCTTC
CDR3aa: CASSSTPGLAHNEQFF

v_gene: TRBV28
d_gene: TRBD2
j_gene: TRBJ2-7
abundance: NA
CDR3nt: TGTGCCAGCGTACCTCTGCGGGAGCCTTTCTACGAGCAGTACTTC
CDR3aa: CASVPLREPFYEQYF

v_gene: TRBV4-2
d_gene: TRBD2
j_gene: TRBJ2-1
abundance: once
CDR3nt: TGTGCCAGCAGCCAAGTAAGAAGCGGGAGTGATAATGAGCAGTTCTTC
CDR3aa: CASSQVRSGSDNEQFF

v_gene: TRBV5-1
d_gene: TRBD2
j_gene: TRBJ2-2
abundance: once
CDR3nt: TGCGCCAGCAGCTGGGGGACTAGCGGAACGAACACCGGGGAGCTGTTTTTT
CDR3aa: CASSWGTSGTNTGELFF

v_gene: TRBV2
d_gene: TRBD1
j_gene: TRBJ2-6
abundance: few
CDR3nt: TGTGCCAGCAGCATCCCAGGGGGACAGGGGGCGTCTGGGGCCAACGTCCTGACTTTC
CDR3aa: CASSIPGGQGASGANVLTF

v_gene: TRBV5-1
d_gene: NA
j_gene: TRBJ2-2
abundance: NA
CDR3nt: TGCGCCAGCAGCTTGGCAGTGAACACCGGGGAGCTGTTTTTT
CDR3aa: CASSLAVNTGELFF

v_gene: TRBV2
d_gene: TRBD1
j_gene: TRBJ2-2
abundance: NA
CDR3nt: TGTGCCAGCCGCAGGACAGGTGACACCGGGGAGCTGTTTTTT
CDR3aa: CASRRTGDTGELFF

v_gene: TRBV14
d_gene: NA
j_gene: TRBJ2-1
abundance: NA
CDR3nt: TGTGCCAGCAGCAGGATCCCTACGCAGGCCCAGTTCTTC
CDR3aa: CASSRIPTQAQFF

v_gene: TRBV20-1
d_gene: NA
j_gene: TRBJ2-5
abundance: once
CDR3nt: TGCAGTGCTAGTGCAGAAGAGACCCAGTACTTC
CDR3aa: CSASAEETQYF

v_gene: TRBV5-1
d_gene: NA
j_gene: TRBJ1-1
abundance: once
CDR3nt: TGCGCCAGCAGCACCACAGGGATCGGTACCACTGAAGCTTTCTTT
CDR3aa: CASSTTGIGTTEAFF

v_gene: TRBV11-2
d_gene: NA
j_gene: TRBJ2-5
abundance: NA
CDR3nt: TGTGCCAGCAGCTTTCGGGGAAGAGACATCCAAGAGACCCAGTACTTC
CDR3aa: CASSFRGRDIQETQYF

v_gene: TRBV4-1
d_gene: NA
j_gene: TRBJ2-4
abundance: NA
CDR3nt: TGCGCCAGCAGCCAAGGAGTAGGGGTGTTAGCCAAAAACATTCAGTACTTC
CDR3aa: CASSQGVGVLAKNIQYF

v_gene: TRBV5-1
d_gene: NA
j_gene: TRBJ2-5
abundance: NA
CDR3nt: TGCGCCAGCAGCCTGGCCAGACAAGAGACCCGGTACTTC
CDR3aa: CASSLARQETRYF

v_gene: TRBV7-3
d_gene: TRBD1
j_gene: TRBJ2-5
abundance: NA
CDR3nt: TGTGCCAGCAGCTTAGGCAGGGGGCTACAAGAGACCCAGTACTTC
CDR3aa: CASSLGRGLQETQYF

v_gene: TRBV18
d_gene: NA
j_gene: TRBJ2-1
abundance: NA
CDR3nt: TGTGCCAGCTCACCAGGGGCGGAACCATACAATGAGCAGTTCTTC
CDR3aa: CASSPGAEPYNEQFF

v_gene: TRBV18
d_gene: TRBD1
j_gene: TRBJ2-5
abundance: NA
CDR3nt: TGTGCCAGCTCACCTCTAGGACAGGGGGCAGAGACCCAGTACTTC
CDR3aa: CASSPLGQGAETQYF

v_gene: TRBV28
d_gene: TRBD2
j_gene: TRBJ2-7
abundance: NA
CDR3nt: TGTGCCAGCAGTAGGGGACTAGCGGACTCCTACGAGCAGTACTTC
CDR3aa: CASSRGLADSYEQYF

v_gene: TRBV19
d_gene: TRBD1
j_gene: TRBJ2-7
abundance: NA
CDR3nt: TGTGCCAGTAGTATAATTCCGGGACAGGGCTCCTACGAGCAGTACTTC
CDR3aa: CASSIIPGQGSYEQYF

v_gene: TRBV10-2
d_gene: NA
j_gene: TRBJ2-7
abundance: NA
CDR3nt: TGCGCCAGCAGTGAGTCGCCAGGGATCAACGAGCAGTACTTC
CDR3aa: CASSESPGINEQYF

v_gene: TRBV5-1
d_gene: TRBD1
j_gene: TRBJ1-2
abundance: NA
CDR3nt: TGCGCCAGCAGCGCGCCGGACAGGGGTAATGGCTACACCTTC
CDR3aa: CASSAPDRGNGYTF

v_gene: TRBV28
d_gene: NA
j_gene: TRBJ2-5
abundance: NA
CDR3nt: TGTGCCAGCAGTTTGATCAGGCAGGCAGGGTCCGGGACCCAGTACTTC
CDR3aa: CASSLIRQAGSGTQYF